This TCR beta chain was recorded in a study of low-dose radiotherapy and immunotherapy resistance in tumors. Priming of first-strand cDNA relied on TRAV- and TRBV-specific primers (covering alpha and beta chains). The authors amplified TCRs for around 20 PCR cycles with a constant-region primer and a V-primer adapter. TCRdb re-called the reads with MiXCR, one entry per CDR3 protein. The sample lists around 90,000 distinct CDR3 sequences, under 20% seen once, with roughly 6% in the top ten. CDR1 is SQVTM, CDR2 ANQGSEA, per germline. The CDR3 spans 15 residues. V gave up 4 bases and J gave up 11 bases; unmatched junction bases: 18. As for time point: before trial treatment.

The sequences come from PBMCs, collected before treatment. The chain employs TRBV29-1 and TRBJ2-3; 7 bases match TRBD2. This sequence originates from a male donor with prostate cancer. CDR3 loop: CSVGSSGATFGEQYF. Here the CDR3 DNA reads TGCAGCGTTGGTTCTAGCGGAGCCACTTTCGGTGAGCAGTATTTT.